These 3 T cell receptor beta chains originate from one sample sequenced in a study of cytomegalovirus exposure and HLA in healthy donors. PCR employed 60 Vbeta and 13 Jbeta primers. Assay: immunoSEQ multiplex PCR; the TCRdb copy retains only in-frame clones and omits some. The sample consists of hundreds of thousands of clones, approximately 85% of them appearing once. The material sequenced was PBMCs. These receptors came from a girl aged 2 to 9 in good health and CMV-seronegative.

This sequence joins TRBV7-2 and TRBJ2-5, with D possibly matching TRBD2 (6 bases). This CDR3 region has 16 residues. Germline CDR1 is SGHTA and CDR2 is FQGNSA. Trimming removed 4 bases at V and 4 bases at J, with 19 bases between. CDR3 sequence: CASSSSGTPRGETQYF. The CDR3 region has the DNA TGTGCCAGCAGCTCCTCCGGGACTCCCCGGGGAGAGACCCAGTACTTC.

This sequence joins TRBV30 and TRBJ1-5; D is perhaps TRBD1 (6 bases). The CDR3 is made up of 13 amino acids. CDR1 GTSNPN and CDR2 SVGIG come from the germline V gene (reference sequence). V lost 4 bases to trimming and J lost 2 bases, with 9 bases between them. The CDR3 DNA sequence: TGTGCCTGGAATACAGGGCGCAATCAGCCCCAGCATTTT. It is translated as CAWNTGRNQPQHF.

This clone has just one count. This sequence joins TRBV5-4 and TRBJ1-1; D gene uncertain. Germline CDR1 is SGHNT and CDR2 is YYREEE (reference sequence). This CDR3 comprises 14 residues. The V and J ends lost 4 bases and 2 bases respectively, with 12 bases between them. The CDR3 protein is CASSSLSGNTEAFF. The CDR3 DNA reads as TGTGCCAGCAGCAGCCTTTCGGGAAACACTGAAGCTTTCTTT.